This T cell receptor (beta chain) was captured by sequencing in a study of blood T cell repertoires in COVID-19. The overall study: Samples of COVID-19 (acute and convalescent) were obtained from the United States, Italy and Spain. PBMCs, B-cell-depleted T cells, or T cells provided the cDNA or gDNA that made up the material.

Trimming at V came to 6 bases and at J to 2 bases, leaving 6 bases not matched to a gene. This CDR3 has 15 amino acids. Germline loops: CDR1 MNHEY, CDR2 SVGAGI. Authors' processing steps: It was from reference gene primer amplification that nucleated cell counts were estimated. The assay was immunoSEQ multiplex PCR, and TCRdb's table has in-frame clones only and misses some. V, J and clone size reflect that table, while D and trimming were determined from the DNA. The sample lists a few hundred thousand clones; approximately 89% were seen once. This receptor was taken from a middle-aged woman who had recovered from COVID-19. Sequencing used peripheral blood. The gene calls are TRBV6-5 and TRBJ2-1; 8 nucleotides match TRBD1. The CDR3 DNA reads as TGTGCCAGCAGGAAAGGACAGGGACCCTACAATGAGCAGTTCTTC. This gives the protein CASRKGQGPYNEQFF.